The source of this T cell receptor beta chain is a study of technical replicates of blood from a few donors. Germline V gene sequence: CDR1 WSHSY, CDR2 SAAADI. The CDR3 has 15 residues. Trimming pared 0 bases from V and 4 bases from J, leaving 9 bases between. Clones were sequenced by immunoSEQ multiplex PCR, and TCRdb holds only the in-frame ones, with some missing. The table records approximately 69,000 clones, approximately 96% of them present only once. The chain uses TRBV10-2 and TRBJ2-2; a weak D match, TRBD2 (6 bases). What was sequenced was T cells isolated from PBMCs. The receptor comes from a human donor in good health. The CDR3 DNA reads TGCGCCAGCAGTGAGTCCCCCGGGGGCACCGGGGAGCTGTTTTTT. It specifies CASSESPGGTGELFF.